This section outlines one T cell receptor beta chain sequence together with its context. These data originate in a study of blood T cell repertoires in COVID-19. Study-wide background: PBMCs, B-cell-depleted T cells, or T cells provided the cDNA or gDNA that made up the material.

Trimming took 2 bases from V and 6 from J, leaving 10 bases between them. Looked up from germline, CDR1 is KGHDR and CDR2 is SFDVKD. The CDR3 runs to 14 residues. Those who participated ranged in age from roughly 18 to 89 years and resided in around 22 US areas. Clinical history as reported by participants underpinned cohort assignment. The data were produced by immunoSEQ multiplex PCR, yet TCRdb's version contains in-frame clones alone and is incomplete. Of over 250,000 clones in the sample, approximately 79% were seen once. The rearrangement joins TRBV24-1 to TRBJ1-5; D unclear. The sequence derives from a man aged 25 to 40 with acute COVID-19. Sample: PBMCs or T cells enriched from blood (not recorded which). CDR3 amino acids: CATSDWPDGQPQHF. For the CDR3, the DNA is TGTGCCACCAGTGATTGGCCCGATGGTCAGCCCCAGCATTTT.